Following are 24 T cell receptor beta chains from one sample sequenced in a study of blood T cell repertoires in COVID-19. Profiled with immunoSEQ multiplex PCR; TCRdb holds only in-frame clones, not every one. The table shows approximately 97,000 clones, with about 90% occurring only once. Sequencing was done on a sample of peripheral blood. These receptors all come from a man aged 45-60 years with COVID-19, enrolled during active disease.

The chain uses TRBV7-9 and TRBJ2-3, with 8 bases lining up with TRBD2. This CDR3 has 15 amino acids. V lost 5 bases, J lost 5 bases, and 9 bases stayed unmatched. Per germline, CDR1 SEHNR and CDR2 FQNEAQ (reference sequence). The chain's CDR3 is CASSPGTRGLDTQYF. The CDR3, as DNA: TGTGCCAGCAGCCCCGGGACTAGAGGTCTAGATACGCAGTATTTT.

V gene TRBV28 combines with J gene TRBJ1-1; 9 positions match TRBD1. Germline CDR1 MDHEN, CDR2 SYDVKM. Losses at the gene ends were 5 bases for V and 8 bases for J; bases not matched to a gene: 12. There are 15 residues in the CDR3. The CDR3 DNA sequence: TGTGCCAGCAGTAGTAGCCTTGGGACAGGGAGCGAAGCTTTCTTT. Its translation is CASSSSLGTGSEAFF.

V is TRBV5-1 and J is TRBJ2-7; 12 bases map to TRBD2. The CDR3 runs 16 residues. Germline CDR1 is SGHRS and CDR2 is YFSETQ. The V and J ends lost 1 base and 0 bases, in that order; junction bases with no gene match: 2. CDR3 in DNA: TGCGCCAGCAGCTTGACTAGCGGGGGGAGCTCCTACGAGCAGTACTTC. It is translated as CASSLTSGGSSYEQYF.

The V call is TRBV28, the J call TRBJ1-1, with 9 bases fitting TRBD1. Germline CDR1 reads MDHEN; CDR2 reads SYDVKM. The trim removed 8 bases at V and 14 bases at J, leaving 12 bases unmatched. The CDR3 spans 12 residues. The DNA for the CDR3 is TGTGCCAGCGGGACAGGGTTTATTGCACCCTTCTTT. Amino acids: CASGTGFIAPFF.

V and J are TRBV27 and TRBJ2-7; a weak D match, TRBD1 (5 bases). The CDR3 sequence is 16 residues long. V dropped 5 bases and J dropped 0 bases, with 17 bases sitting between them. Germline CDR1 and CDR2: MNHEY and SMNVEV (reference sequence). The CDR3 protein is CASSPSPPDISYEQYF. DNA for the CDR3: TGTGCCAGCAGTCCATCCCCCCCGGACATCTCCTACGAGCAGTACTTC.

The table lists this clone with a count of one. This chain links TRBV5-1 with TRBJ2-7; no clear D. This CDR3 region has 13 residues. From germline, CDR1 is SGHRS and CDR2 YFSETQ. V lost 2 bases and J 0 bases, leaving 6 bases between the germline ends. The CDR3 DNA is TGCGCCAGCAGCTTACCCAGCTCCTACGAGCAGTACTTC. This sequence encodes CASSLPSSYEQYF.

The chain couples TRBV3-1 (or the pseudogene TRBV3-2) to TRBJ2-5; 8 positions match TRBD2. In germline, CDR1 is LGHDT, CDR2 YNNKEL (reference sequence). Trimming at V came to 4 bases and at J to 1 base, leaving 17 bases not matched to a gene. The CDR3 consists of 19 residues. CDR3 in amino acids: CASSPGLAAMRGVQETQYF. DNA for the CDR3: TGTGCCAGCAGCCCCGGACTAGCCGCCATGCGGGGTGTCCAAGAGACCCAGTACTTC.

This chain links TRBV24-1 with TRBJ2-1, with D perhaps matching TRBD2 (6 bases). Germline CDR1 is KGHDR and CDR2 is SFDVKD. V lost 9 bases and J 5 bases, leaving 7 bases between the germline ends. The CDR3 totals 11 residues. Here the CDR3 reads CATRGDNEQFF. The CDR3 DNA reads TGTGCCACCCGCGGGGACAATGAGCAGTTCTTC.

V usage is TRBV9 and J usage is TRBJ1-4; 8 positions agree with TRBD1. The CDR3 spans 15 residues. The J segment lost 4 bases and the V segment lost 4 bases, leaving 6 bases of the junction unmatched. The germline gives CDR1 SGDLS, CDR2 YYNGEE. In DNA, the CDR3 is TGTGCCAGCAGCAAAAGGGGGACAGGTAATGAAAAACTGTTTTTT. It is translated as CASSKRGTGNEKLFF.

The J gene is TRBJ1-1, the V gene TRBV6-6; no reliable D call. V was pared by 6 bases and J by 0 bases, with 11 bases between. Germline V lookup: CDR1 MNHNY, CDR2 SVGAGI (reference sequence). The CDR3 totals 14 residues. DNA for the CDR3: TGTGCCAGCAGCTATCCTAATTTGAACACTGAAGCTTTCTTT. It yields the protein CASSYPNLNTEAFF.

CDR3 region: CASSLIRTEEKLFF. The CDR3 region has the DNA TGTGCCAGCTCTCTCATTAGGACTGAGGAAAAACTGTTTTTT. The rearrangement joins TRBV18 to TRBJ1-4; no clear D gene. This CDR3 comprises 14 residues. V lost 6 bases and J 8 bases, leaving 16 bases between the germline ends. The V gene's germline CDR1 is KGHSH and CDR2 LQKENI.

This sequence joins TRBV11-2 and TRBJ2-4; D remains unclear. The CDR3 is 14 amino acids. CDR1 is SGHAT and CDR2 is FQNNGV in the germline V gene. Trimming stripped 0 bases from V and 8 bases from J, with 11 bases between. CDR3 amino acids: CASSLDPVYYIQYF. In nucleotides, the CDR3 is TGTGCCAGCAGCTTAGATCCCGTTTACTACATTCAGTACTTC.

The chain employs TRBV5-8 and TRBJ1-1; D is unclear. Germline V gene data show CDR1 as SGHTS and CDR2 as YDEGEE. V was clipped by 1 base and J by 3 bases, with 19 bases between them. CDR3 length: 17 residues. The CDR3 bases are TGTGCCAGCAGCTTGACGCTTCGGGGAGTTGCGGACACTGAAGCTTTCTTT. Translated: CASSLTLRGVADTEAFF.

The V gene is TRBV27, the J gene TRBJ2-3; D ambiguous. Deletions cut 7 bases from V and 4 bases from J, with 9 bases between. Germline CDR1 reads MNHEY; CDR2 reads SMNVEV (reference sequence). CDR3 length: 12 amino acids. In nucleotides, the CDR3 is TGTGCCAGCAACCAACTCTCAGATACGCAGTATTTT. Amino acids: CASNQLSDTQYF.

This CDR3 is CASSYGGRSSYEQYF. The CDR3, as DNA: TGTGCCAGCAGTTACGGCGGGAGGAGCTCCTACGAGCAGTACTTC. The gene calls are TRBV6-5 and TRBJ2-7; 8 bases line up with TRBD2. Trimming took 2 bases from V and 0 from J; bases not matched to a gene: 3. Per the germline V gene, CDR1 is MNHEY and CDR2 is SVGAGI. The CDR3 has 15 amino acids.

The chain employs TRBV5-6 and TRBJ1-5, with D tentatively TRBD1 (5 bases). The CDR3 has 18 amino acids. Trimming stripped 5 bases from V and 0 bases from J, with 21 bases between. Germline CDR1 is SGHDT and CDR2 is YYEEEE. CDR3 protein: CASSLWGQHQNSNQPQHF. CDR3 nucleotides: TGTGCCAGCAGTTTGTGGGGCCAGCACCAAAATAGCAATCAGCCCCAGCATTTT.

This chain links TRBV4-1 with TRBJ1-1; 7 bases fit TRBD1. This CDR3 has 16 residues. J was trimmed by 5 bases and V by 4 bases; bases with no gene match: 13. Germline CDR1 is MGHRA and CDR2 is YSYEKL. CDR3 amino acids: CASSRASTGRRTEAFF. CDR3 sequence (DNA): TGCGCCAGCAGCCGGGCCTCGACAGGGAGGAGGACTGAAGCTTTCTTT.

V is TRBV5-4 and J is TRBJ1-2; no reliable D call. CDR3 size: 14 residues. The V end was cut by 0 bases, the J end by 8 bases, with 14 bases between. In germline, CDR1 is SGHNT, CDR2 YYREEE (reference sequence). CDR3: CASSLGTDPWGYTF. The CDR3 nucleotides read TGTGCCAGCAGCTTGGGTACAGATCCCTGGGGCTACACCTTC.

This chain connects TRBV9 to TRBJ1-6, with 7 bases aligning to TRBD1. Germline CDR1 SGDLS, CDR2 YYNGEE. V was clipped by 3 bases and J by 1 base; unmatched bases: 4. The CDR3 contains 16 residues. The CDR3 DNA sequence: TGTGCCAGCAGCGCGACAGGGTCGTCCTATAATTCACCCCTCCACTTT. It codes for CASSATGSSYNSPLHF.

This chain connects TRBV4-1 to TRBJ2-5; 7 bases line up with TRBD1. Trimming took 4 bases from V and 0 from J; bases not matched to a gene: 2. Germline V gene data show CDR1 as MGHRA and CDR2 as YSYEKL. The CDR3 contains 14 residues. This CDR3 is CASSLTGNQETQYF. CDR3 bases: TGCGCCAGCAGCCTGACAGGGAACCAAGAGACCCAGTACTTC.

This chain uses TRBV7-9 with TRBJ1-5, with D perhaps matching TRBD1 (5 bases). The germline V and J ends were trimmed by 1 base and 3 bases, with 10 bases remaining between them. The CDR3 totals 15 residues. Germline CDR1 reads SEHNR; CDR2 reads FQNEAQ (reference sequence). As DNA, the CDR3 is TGTGCCAGCAGCTTAGGACAGACCTTCAATCAGCCCCAGCATTTT. It specifies CASSLGQTFNQPQHF.

The chain carries TRBV27 and TRBJ1-5, with D tentatively TRBD1 (6 bases). This CDR3 is 14 amino acids long. V was shortened by 6 bases and J by 0 bases, with 9 bases between the two germline ends. Germline lookup yields CDR1 MNHEY and CDR2 SMNVEV (reference sequence). CDR3 protein: CASRTGHSNQPQHF. CDR3 DNA sequence: TGTGCCAGCAGGACAGGACATAGCAATCAGCCCCAGCATTTT.

The chain couples TRBV29-1 to TRBJ1-1; 7 bases map to TRBD1. The CDR3 runs to 13 residues. CDR1 and CDR2 (germline): SQVTM, ANQGSEA. V shed 7 bases and J 1 base; nucleotides not matched to a gene: 6. The CDR3 nucleotides read TGCAGCGCTTGGGACAGCCCGAACACTGAAGCTTTCTTT. This sequence encodes CSAWDSPNTEAFF.

CDR3 residues: CASSLGQTHEQYF. The CDR3, as DNA: TGCGCCAGCAGCCTAGGACAGACCCACGAGCAGTACTTC. V gene TRBV4-3 combines with J gene TRBJ2-7; a weak D match, TRBD1 (6 bases). Germline assignment: CDR1 LGHNA and CDR2 YSLEER. This CDR3 region has 13 residues. The ends were cut back, 4 bases at V and 5 bases at J, with 12 bases in the middle.